This T cell receptor (beta chain) was sequenced in a study of blood T cell repertoires in COVID-19. Germline CDR1 reads SGHAT; CDR2 reads FQNNGV. V lost 0 bases, J lost 6 bases, and 8 bases stayed unmatched. CDR3 size: 17 residues. Authors' analysis steps: Amplification from reference gene primers served as the basis for estimated nucleated cell counts. Data came from immunoSEQ multiplex PCR; TCRdb stores just in-frame clones and leaves some out. V, J and clone size were drawn from that table, and D and trimming were deduced from the DNA. The sample holds 35,000 to 45,000 clones, roughly nine tenths seen once.

The material sequenced was peripheral blood. The rearrangement links TRBV11-2 to TRBJ1-6; 7 bases fit TRBD1. The source is a man aged 50 to 60 with active COVID-19. The CDR3 bases are TGTGCCAGCAGCTTAGATGGTGGGGGGACAGTTAATTCACCCCTCCACTTT. Protein: CASSLDGGGTVNSPLHF.